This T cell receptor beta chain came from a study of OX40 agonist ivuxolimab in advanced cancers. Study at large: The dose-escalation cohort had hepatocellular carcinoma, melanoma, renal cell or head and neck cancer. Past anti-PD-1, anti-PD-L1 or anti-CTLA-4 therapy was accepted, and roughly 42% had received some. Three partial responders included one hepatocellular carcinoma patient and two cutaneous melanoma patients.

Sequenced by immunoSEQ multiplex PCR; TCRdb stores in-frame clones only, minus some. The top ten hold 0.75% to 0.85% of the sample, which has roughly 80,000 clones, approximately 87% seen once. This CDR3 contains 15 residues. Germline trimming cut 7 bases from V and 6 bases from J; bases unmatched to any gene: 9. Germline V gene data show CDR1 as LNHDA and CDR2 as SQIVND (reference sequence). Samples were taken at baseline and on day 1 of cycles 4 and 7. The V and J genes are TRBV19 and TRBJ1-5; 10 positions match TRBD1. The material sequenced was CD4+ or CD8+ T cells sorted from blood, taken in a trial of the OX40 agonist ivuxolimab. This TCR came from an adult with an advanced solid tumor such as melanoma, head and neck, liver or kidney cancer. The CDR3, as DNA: TGTGCCAGTATATCGACAGGGGGCGCGGGTCAGCCCCAGCATTTT. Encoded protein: CASISTGGAGQPQHF.